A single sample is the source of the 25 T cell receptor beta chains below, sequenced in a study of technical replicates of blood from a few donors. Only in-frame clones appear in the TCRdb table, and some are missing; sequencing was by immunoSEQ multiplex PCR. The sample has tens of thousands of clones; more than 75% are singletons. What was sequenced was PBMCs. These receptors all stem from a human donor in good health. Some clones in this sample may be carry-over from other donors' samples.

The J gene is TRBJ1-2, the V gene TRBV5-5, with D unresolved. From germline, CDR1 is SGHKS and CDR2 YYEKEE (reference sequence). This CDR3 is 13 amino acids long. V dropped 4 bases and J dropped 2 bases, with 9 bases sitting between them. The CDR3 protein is CASSTQLNYGYTF. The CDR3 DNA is TGTGCCAGCAGCACACAGTTAAACTATGGCTACACCTTC.

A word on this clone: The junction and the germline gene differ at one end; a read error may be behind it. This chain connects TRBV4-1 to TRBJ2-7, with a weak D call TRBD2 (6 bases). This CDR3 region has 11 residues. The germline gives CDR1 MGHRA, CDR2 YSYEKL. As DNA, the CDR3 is TGCGCCAGCAGCCAGGACGGGACTCCTCTATTC. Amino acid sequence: CASSQDGTPLF.

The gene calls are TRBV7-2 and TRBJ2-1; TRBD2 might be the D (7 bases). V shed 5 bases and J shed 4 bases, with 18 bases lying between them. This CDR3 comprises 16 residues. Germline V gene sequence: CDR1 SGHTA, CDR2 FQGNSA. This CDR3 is CASSGQGGLSYNEQFF. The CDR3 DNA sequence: TGTGCCAGCAGCGGCCAAGGGGGACTAAGTTACAATGAGCAGTTCTTC.

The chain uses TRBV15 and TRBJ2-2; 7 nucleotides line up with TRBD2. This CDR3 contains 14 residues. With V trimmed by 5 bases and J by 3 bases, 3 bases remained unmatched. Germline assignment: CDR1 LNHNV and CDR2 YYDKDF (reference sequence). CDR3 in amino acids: CATSAGEDTGELFF. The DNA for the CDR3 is TGTGCCACCAGCGCGGGGGAGGACACCGGGGAGCTGTTTTTT.

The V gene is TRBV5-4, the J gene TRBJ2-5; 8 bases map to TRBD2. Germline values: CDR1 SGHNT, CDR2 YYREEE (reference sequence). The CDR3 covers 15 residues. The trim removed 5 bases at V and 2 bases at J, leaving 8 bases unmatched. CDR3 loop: CASRSSGTIQETQYF. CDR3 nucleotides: TGTGCCAGCAGAAGTAGCGGGACAATACAAGAGACCCAGTACTTC.

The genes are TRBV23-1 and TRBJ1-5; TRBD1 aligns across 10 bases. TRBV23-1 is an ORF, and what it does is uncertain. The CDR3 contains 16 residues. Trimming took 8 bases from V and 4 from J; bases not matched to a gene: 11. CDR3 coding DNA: TGCGCCAGCGGTAATTCCGGGACAGGGGTGAATCAGCCCCAGCATTTT. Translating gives CASGNSGTGVNQPQHF.

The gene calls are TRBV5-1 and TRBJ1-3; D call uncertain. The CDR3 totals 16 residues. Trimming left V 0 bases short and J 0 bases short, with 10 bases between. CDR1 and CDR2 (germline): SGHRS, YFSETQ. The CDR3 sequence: CASSLGEGDSGNTIYF. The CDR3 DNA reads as TGCGCCAGCAGCTTGGGGGAGGGAGACTCTGGAAACACCATATATTTT.

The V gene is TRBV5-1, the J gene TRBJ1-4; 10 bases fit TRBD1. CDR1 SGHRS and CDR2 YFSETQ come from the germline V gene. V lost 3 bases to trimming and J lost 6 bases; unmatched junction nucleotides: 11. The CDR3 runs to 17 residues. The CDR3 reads CASSSSSTGGSDEKLFF. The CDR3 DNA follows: TGCGCCAGCAGCTCTTCTTCGACAGGGGGCAGCGATGAAAAACTGTTTTTT.

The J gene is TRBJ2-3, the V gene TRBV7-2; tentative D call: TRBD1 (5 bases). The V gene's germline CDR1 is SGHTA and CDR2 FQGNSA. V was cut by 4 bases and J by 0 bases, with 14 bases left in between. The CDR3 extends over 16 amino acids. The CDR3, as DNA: TGTGCCAGCAGCTCCTGGGGCCTAGGTAGCACAGATACGCAGTATTTT. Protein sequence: CASSSWGLGSTDTQYF.

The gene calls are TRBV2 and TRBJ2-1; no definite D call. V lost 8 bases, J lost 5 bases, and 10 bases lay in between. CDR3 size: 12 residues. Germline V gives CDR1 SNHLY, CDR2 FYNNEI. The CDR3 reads CASQRQNNEQFF. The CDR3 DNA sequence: TGTGCCAGCCAGAGGCAGAACAATGAGCAGTTCTTC.

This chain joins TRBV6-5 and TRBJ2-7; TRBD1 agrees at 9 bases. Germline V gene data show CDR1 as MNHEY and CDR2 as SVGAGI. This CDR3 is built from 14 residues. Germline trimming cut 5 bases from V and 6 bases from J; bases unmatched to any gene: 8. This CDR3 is CASSTRDRAFEQYF. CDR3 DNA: TGTGCCAGCAGTACCCGGGACAGGGCCTTCGAGCAGTACTTC.

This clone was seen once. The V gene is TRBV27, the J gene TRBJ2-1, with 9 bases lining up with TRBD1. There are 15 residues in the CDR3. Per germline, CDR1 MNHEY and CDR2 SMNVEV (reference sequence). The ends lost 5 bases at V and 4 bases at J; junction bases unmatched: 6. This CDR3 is CASSPEGQGYNEQFF. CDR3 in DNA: TGTGCCAGCAGTCCCGAGGGACAGGGTTACAATGAGCAGTTCTTC.

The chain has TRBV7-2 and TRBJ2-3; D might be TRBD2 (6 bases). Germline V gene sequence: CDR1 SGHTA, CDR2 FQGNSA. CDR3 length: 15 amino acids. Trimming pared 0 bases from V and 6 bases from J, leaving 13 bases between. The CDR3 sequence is CASSLAQISGDTQYF. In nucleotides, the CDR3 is TGTGCCAGCAGCTTAGCGCAGATAAGCGGGGATACGCAGTATTTT.

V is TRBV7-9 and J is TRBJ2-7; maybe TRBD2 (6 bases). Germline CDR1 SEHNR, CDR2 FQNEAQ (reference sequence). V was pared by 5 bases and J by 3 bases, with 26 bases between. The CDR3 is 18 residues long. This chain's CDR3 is CASSQAGGNWGMIYEQYF. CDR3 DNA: TGTGCCAGCAGCCAAGCCGGGGGAAATTGGGGGATGATCTACGAGCAGTACTTC.

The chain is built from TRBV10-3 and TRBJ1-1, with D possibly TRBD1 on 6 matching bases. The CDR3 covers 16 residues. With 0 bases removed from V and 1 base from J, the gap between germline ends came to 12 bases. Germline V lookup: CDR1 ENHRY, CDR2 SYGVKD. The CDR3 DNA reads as TGTGCCATCAGTGAGTCTAGAAGGACAGAGAACACTGAAGCTTTCTTT. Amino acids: CAISESRRTENTEAFF.

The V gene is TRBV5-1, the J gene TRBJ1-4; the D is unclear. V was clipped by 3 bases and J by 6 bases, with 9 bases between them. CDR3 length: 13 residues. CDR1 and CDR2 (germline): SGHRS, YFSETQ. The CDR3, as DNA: TGCGCCAGCAGCTCGGAGTGGGATGAAAAACTGTTTTTT. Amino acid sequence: CASSSEWDEKLFF.

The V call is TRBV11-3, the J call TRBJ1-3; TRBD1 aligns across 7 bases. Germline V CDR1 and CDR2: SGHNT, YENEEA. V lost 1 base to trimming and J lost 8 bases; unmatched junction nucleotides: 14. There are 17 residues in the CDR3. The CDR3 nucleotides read TGTGCCAGCAGCTTAGGGGAACCCGGACAGGCAGCGGACACCATATATTTT. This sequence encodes CASSLGEPGQAADTIYF.

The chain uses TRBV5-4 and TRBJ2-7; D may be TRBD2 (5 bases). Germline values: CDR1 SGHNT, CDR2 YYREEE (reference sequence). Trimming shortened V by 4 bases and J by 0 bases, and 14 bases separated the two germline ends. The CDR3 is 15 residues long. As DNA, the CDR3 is TGTGCCAGCAGCGCGCCGGGGAAGAGCTCCTACGAGCAGTACTTC. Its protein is CASSAPGKSSYEQYF.

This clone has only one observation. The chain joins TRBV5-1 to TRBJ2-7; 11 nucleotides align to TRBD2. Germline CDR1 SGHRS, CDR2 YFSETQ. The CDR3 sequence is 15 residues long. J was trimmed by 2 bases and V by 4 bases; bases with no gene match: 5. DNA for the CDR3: TGCGCCAGCAGCCCGAGTAGCGGGGGGGCCTACGAGCAGTACTTC. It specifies CASSPSSGGAYEQYF.

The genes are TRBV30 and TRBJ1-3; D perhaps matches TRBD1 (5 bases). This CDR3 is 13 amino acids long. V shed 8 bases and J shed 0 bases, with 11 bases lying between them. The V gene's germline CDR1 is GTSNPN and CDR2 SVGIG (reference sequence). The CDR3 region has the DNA TGTGCCGTTTCAACAGGCTCTGGAAACACCATATATTTT. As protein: CAVSTGSGNTIYF.

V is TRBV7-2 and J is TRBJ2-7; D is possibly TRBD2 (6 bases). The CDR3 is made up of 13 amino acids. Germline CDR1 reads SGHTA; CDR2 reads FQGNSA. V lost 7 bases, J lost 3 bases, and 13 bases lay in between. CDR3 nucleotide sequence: TGTGCCAGCAAAGGCGGGGAGAACTACGAGCAGTACTTC. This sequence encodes CASKGGENYEQYF.

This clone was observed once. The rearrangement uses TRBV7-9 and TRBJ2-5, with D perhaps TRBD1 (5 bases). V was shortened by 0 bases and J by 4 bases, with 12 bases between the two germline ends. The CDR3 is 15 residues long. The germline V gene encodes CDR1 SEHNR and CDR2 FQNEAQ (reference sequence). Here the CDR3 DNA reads TGTGCCAGCAGCTTAGCGCTGGGGCCGCGAGAGACCCAGTACTTC. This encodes CASSLALGPRETQYF.

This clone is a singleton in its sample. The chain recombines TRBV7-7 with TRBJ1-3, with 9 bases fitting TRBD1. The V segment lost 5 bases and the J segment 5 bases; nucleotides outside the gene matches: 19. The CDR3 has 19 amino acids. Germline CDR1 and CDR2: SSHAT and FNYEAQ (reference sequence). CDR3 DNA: TGTGCCAGCAGCACAGATACCCTAAGTACGGACAGGGGAAGAAACACCATATATTTT. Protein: CASSTDTLSTDRGRNTIYF.

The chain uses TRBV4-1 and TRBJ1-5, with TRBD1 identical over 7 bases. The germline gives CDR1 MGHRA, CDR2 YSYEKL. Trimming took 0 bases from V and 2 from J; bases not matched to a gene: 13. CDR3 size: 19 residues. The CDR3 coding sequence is TGCGCCAGCAGCCAAGATGTGGGACAGCGTGCCGGTCGCAATCAGCCCCAGCATTTT. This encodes CASSQDVGQRAGRNQPQHF.

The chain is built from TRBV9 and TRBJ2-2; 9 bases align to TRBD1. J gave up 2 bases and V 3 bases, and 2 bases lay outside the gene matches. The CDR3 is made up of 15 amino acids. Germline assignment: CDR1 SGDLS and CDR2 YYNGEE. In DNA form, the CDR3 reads TGTGCCAGCAGCGCGGACAGGGGAAACACCGGGGAGCTGTTTTTT. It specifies CASSADRGNTGELFF.